The clone carrying this TCR beta chain has a handful of counts. Its antigen is unknown. The sample belongs to a study of beta chain features in type 1 diabetes. Study observations and caveats: When Type 1 diabetes patients were examined, their TCRB CDR3s proved moderately but significantly shorter in all four CD4+ subsets.

Sorting with CD45RO/CCR7/CD25/CD127/CD95/CD27 yielded naive, central memory, regulatory and stem-like memory CD4+ cells. Germline V gives CDR1 GTSNPN, CDR2 SVGIG (reference sequence). The CDR3 extends over 13 amino acids. Losses at the gene ends were 3 bases for V and 8 bases for J; bases not matched to a gene: 6. Sequencing targeted expressed TCRB transcripts, as all isolated RNA had been reverse transcribed. The protocol was immunoSEQ multiplex PCR, while the TCRdb copy is restricted to in-frame clones and leaves out a portion. The sample has around 310,000 clones, 13% seen once; the top ten hold 0.015%.

The sequencing sample was made of naive CD4+ T cells from blood. The chain employs TRBV30 and TRBJ2-1; 8 bases fit TRBD2. This clonotype was obtained from a young woman with type 1 diabetes. DNA for the CDR3: TGTGCCTGGAGGACAGCGGGAGCTTATGAGCAGTTCTTC. Translated, it gives CAWRTAGAYEQFF.